The 9 T cell receptor beta chains presented below share a single source sample, sequenced in a study of T cell responses to AZD1222 COVID-19 vaccine. Some clones are missing from TCRdb's copy, which holds only in-frame ones; the method was immunoSEQ multiplex PCR. This sample carries about 150,000 clones, roughly 90% of them seen once, and the ten largest clones take about 19%. Material: peripheral blood, obtained on day 0 of AZD1222 vaccination. All receptors come from an adult in good health.

This chain connects TRBV5-6 to TRBJ1-1; weak D call: TRBD1 (5 bases). Trimming cost V 1 base and J 8 bases, with 18 bases left between them. The CDR3 is 15 amino acids. CDR1 SGHDT and CDR2 YYEEEE come from the germline V gene. The chain's CDR3 is CASSLSSVGAGEAFF. The CDR3 nucleotides read TGTGCCAGCAGCTTGAGTAGTGTCGGGGCGGGAGAAGCTTTCTTT.

The chain carries TRBV29-1 and TRBJ1-5; D gene uncertain. This CDR3 is built from 13 residues. The V end lost 1 base, the J end lost 5 bases, and 9 bases lay between the germline ends. Germline values: CDR1 SQVTM, CDR2 ANQGSEA. CDR3: CSVEVDEYQPQHF. In DNA, the CDR3 is TGCAGCGTTGAAGTTGACGAGTATCAGCCCCAGCATTTT.

V is TRBV6-5 and J is TRBJ1-4; TRBD1 matches at 9 bases. Germline values: CDR1 MNHEY, CDR2 SVGAGI. This CDR3 is built from 14 residues. The J segment lost 7 bases and the V segment lost 7 bases, leaving 7 bases of the junction unmatched. CDR3 region: CASKRDRVLEKLFF. The CDR3 bases are TGTGCCAGCAAGAGGGACAGGGTGCTTGAAAAACTGTTTTTT.

The chain couples TRBV4-3 to TRBJ2-5; 9 bases line up with TRBD1. This CDR3 region has 15 residues. Germline V gene data show CDR1 as LGHNA and CDR2 as YSLEER. V shed 3 bases and J 3 bases; nucleotides not matched to a gene: 5. The CDR3 sequence is CASSHGTGREETQYF. The CDR3 coding sequence is TGCGCCAGCAGCCACGGGACAGGGAGGGAAGAGACCCAGTACTTC.

The gene calls are TRBV5-1 and TRBJ2-5, with TRBD1 matching over 7 bases. Per germline, CDR1 SGHRS and CDR2 YFSETQ. V lost 4 bases to trimming and J lost 0 bases; unmatched junction nucleotides: 3. This CDR3 comprises 14 residues. CDR3 protein: CASSMTGNQETQYF. The CDR3 bases are TGCGCCAGCAGCATGACAGGGAACCAAGAGACCCAGTACTTC.

This clone showed up just once. The chain links TRBV4-1 to TRBJ1-2, with D hard to call. V was cut by 0 bases and J by 2 bases, with 19 bases left in between. This CDR3 contains 18 residues. Germline V gene lookup returns CDR1 MGHRA and CDR2 YSYEKL. DNA of the CDR3: TGCGCCAGCAGCCAAGATTGGAGATCACACCTAGGCAACTATGGCTACACCTTC. As protein: CASSQDWRSHLGNYGYTF.

The rearrangement joins TRBV30 to TRBJ1-1, with D maybe TRBD1 (6 bases). Germline V gene sequence: CDR1 GTSNPN, CDR2 SVGIG (reference sequence). Trimming shortened V by 0 bases and J by 4 bases, and 12 bases separated the two germline ends. The CDR3 spans 14 residues. The CDR3 here is CAWSVFGGLTEAFF. For the CDR3, the DNA is TGTGCCTGGAGTGTTTTTGGGGGGCTCACTGAAGCTTTCTTT.

This sequence joins TRBV2 and TRBJ2-2, with D hard to call. V was clipped by 8 bases and J by 7 bases, with 5 bases between them. Germline loops: CDR1 SNHLY, CDR2 FYNNEI. The CDR3 is made up of 10 amino acids. This chain's CDR3 is CASRDGELFF. DNA of the CDR3: TGTGCCAGCCGCGACGGGGAGCTGTTTTTT. The whole variable domain, filled in from reference TRBV2 and TRBJ2-2, reads EPEVTQTPSHQVTQMGQEVILRCVPISNHLYFYWYRQILGQKVEFLVSFYNNEISEKSEIFDDQFSVERPDGSNFTLKIRSTKLEDSAMYFCASRDGELFFGEGSRLTVL.

This chain uses TRBV28 with TRBJ1-5; no clear D gene. V was pared by 5 bases and J by 3 bases, with 17 bases between. CDR3 length equals 16 residues. CDR1 and CDR2 from the germline V gene are MDHEN and SYDVKM. CDR3 DNA sequence: TGTGCCAGCAGTAGGCGTCCGTGGGGAGTCAATCAGCCCCAGCATTTT. This encodes CASSRRPWGVNQPQHF.